This T cell receptor (beta chain) emerged from a study of glioma-infiltrating T cells after dendritic cell vaccination. Germline V lookup: CDR1 MDHEN, CDR2 SYDVKM. Unmatched junction bases numbered 7, after V lost 5 bases and J lost 6 bases. This CDR3 comprises 13 residues. This clone came up a few times. The primer mix had 60 V beta and 13 J beta primers. Assay: immunoSEQ multiplex PCR; the TCRdb copy retains only in-frame clones and omits some. The sample includes approximately 100,000 clones, around three quarters seen only once; the top ten take nearly 6%. Sequenced material: blood, taken before dendritic cell vaccination. This chain connects TRBV28 to TRBJ2-7; 7 nucleotides line up with TRBD2. The sequence derives from a human donor with glioblastoma. The chain's CDR3 is CASSPLTSAEQYF. In DNA, the CDR3 is TGTGCCAGCAGTCCCCTTACTAGCGCCGAGCAGTACTTC. The full variable domain, rest sourced from reference TRBV28 and TRBJ2-7, is DVKVTQSSRYLVKRTGEKVFLECVQDMDHENMFWYRQDPGLGLRLIYFSYDVKMKEKGDIPEGYSVSREKKERFSLILESASTNQTSMYLCASSPLTSAEQYFGPGTRLTVT.